The clone carrying this T cell receptor (beta chain) came up a few times. This sample stems from a study of T-cell memory formation after mild COVID-19. Sample barcodes and UMIs were carried by the TCR alpha and TCR beta cDNA libraries that 5'RACE generated with constant-segment primers. MiXCR, run by TCRdb on the 5' RACE reads, gives a single entry per CDR3 protein. The data contain nearly 200,000 distinct CDR3 sequences, 15% to 20% of them singletons. The CDR3 length is 16 residues. Unmatched junction bases numbered 7, after V lost 5 bases and J lost 7 bases. Germline V gives CDR1 MNHEY, CDR2 SMNVEV (reference sequence).

Source material: PBMCs or a T cell subset sorted from them (not recorded which). The origin of this receptor is an adult woman who had mild COVID-19 (a few samples of this study predate the infection). Cell type and time point are not known. V and J are TRBV27 and TRBJ2-2, with TRBD2 matching 13 bases. CDR3 sequence (DNA): TGTGCCAGCAGTCCGACTAGCGGGAGGTACGGCGGGGAGCTGTTTTTT. Translating gives CASSPTSGRYGGELFF.